This T cell receptor (beta chain) was identified in a study of CD8+ T cells in alopecia areata. Study background: Using the percentage of affected scalp area, treated patients' severity was scored.

Trimming shortened V by 0 bases and J by 4 bases, and 11 bases separated the two germline ends. CDR3 size: 15 residues. From germline, CDR1 is KGHSH and CDR2 LQKENI. General study findings and limits: Tofacitinib yielded significantly lower scalp clonality and fewer expanded CD8+ clones among the top 100.

Remarks on this clone: What it binds is unknown.

Following RNA extraction, reverse transcription yielded cDNA that acted as the sequencing template. The protocol was immunoSEQ multiplex PCR, while the TCRdb copy is restricted to in-frame clones and leaves out a portion. The sample carries 150,000 to 200,000 clones, about 61% recorded once. Indicated treatment: oral pan-JAK inhibitor, 5-10 mg twice daily. Specimens obtained from alopecia areata patients comprised lesional scalp punch biopsies and peripheral blood. This specimen was CD4+ T cells sorted from blood, taken at approximately week 55, from a patient treated with tofacitinib. The V and J genes are TRBV18 and TRBJ2-3; D is possibly TRBD2 (5 bases). This receptor was taken from a human donor with alopecia areata. The CDR3 DNA sequence: TGTGCCAGCTCACCACCGAATCTAGCCGCAGATACGCAGTATTTT. Translated: CASSPPNLAADTQYF. Looking up the rest from reference TRBV18 and TRBJ2-3 gives the full variable domain: NAGVMQNPRHLVRRRGQEARLRCSPMKGHSHVYWYRQLPEEGLKFMVYLQKENIIDESGMPKERFSAEFPKEGPSILRIQQVVRGDSAAYFCASSPPNLAADTQYFGPGTRLTVL.